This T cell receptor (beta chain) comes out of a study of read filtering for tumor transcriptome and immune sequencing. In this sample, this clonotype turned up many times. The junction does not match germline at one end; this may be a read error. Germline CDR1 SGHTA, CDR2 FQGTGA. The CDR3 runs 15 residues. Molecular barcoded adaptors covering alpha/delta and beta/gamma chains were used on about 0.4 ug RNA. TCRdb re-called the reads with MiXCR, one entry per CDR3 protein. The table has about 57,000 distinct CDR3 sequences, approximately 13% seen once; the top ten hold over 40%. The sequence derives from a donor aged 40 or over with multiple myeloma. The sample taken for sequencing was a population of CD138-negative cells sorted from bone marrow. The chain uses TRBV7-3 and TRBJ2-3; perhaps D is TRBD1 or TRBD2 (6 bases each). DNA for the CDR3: TGTGCCAGCAGCCGACTAGGAGGGGACACAGATACGCAGTACTTT. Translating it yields CASSRLGGDTDTQYF.